This T cell receptor (beta chain) was found in a study of shared clonotypes between healthy human individuals. Study results and caveats: Non-shared clonotypes displayed generation probabilities falling below those of clonotypes present in all four donors. When naive CD4 clonotypes were compared across a few donors, approximately 5% were shared.

V lost 8 bases and J lost 7, with 8 bases in between. This CDR3 is 11 amino acids long. CDR1 and CDR2 (germline): SEHNR, FQNEAQ (reference sequence). This clone has more than one count but fewer than ten. Antigen unknown. Terminally differentiated effector memory CD45RA+ cells were excluded by CCR7 positive selection of CD45RO-negative cells. Source study methods: Junction-only sequences produced by ImmunoSEQ had no quality scores, so filtering differed. Repertoires were generated with immunoSEQ multiplex PCR, while TCRdb's copy carries only in-frame clones and drops some. Clone size and V and J calls were adopted from that table, with D and trimming inferred from the DNA. Of roughly 2,000,000 clones listed, around 95% are singletons.

This receptor was obtained from a man aged 18 to 30 in good health. Some clones in this sample may be carry-over from other donors' samples. The specimen was naive CD8+ T cells from PBMCs. The chain is built from TRBV7-9 and TRBJ2-2; D is unresolved. The DNA of the CDR3 is TGTGCCAGCCAACGAGGCGGGGAGCTGTTTTTT. Amino acid sequence: CASQRGGELFF. The full variable domain, with the rest looked up from reference TRBV7-9 and TRBJ2-2, is DTGVSQNPRHKITKRGQNVTFRCDPISEHNRLYWYRQTLGQGPEFLTYFQNEAQLEKSRLLSDRFSAERPKGSFSTLEIQRTEQGDSAMYLCASQRGGELFFGEGSRLTVL.